The table lists the clone carrying this T cell receptor beta chain with a few counts. One entry per CDR3 protein results from TCRdb running MiXCR on the 5' RACE reads. The sample has fewer than 30,000 distinct CDR3 sequences; 5.4% are singletons. The V end lost 2 bases, the J end lost 5 bases, and 10 bases lay between the germline ends. Germline V CDR1 and CDR2: SGHDT, YYEEEE. The CDR3 length is 13 residues. The entry originates in a study of early T cells in non-severe SARS-CoV-2 infection. Sequenced input: whole blood. The receptor was derived from an adult who was a healthcare worker with PCR-confirmed SARS-CoV-2 infection or an uninfected control (not recorded which). The chain is built from TRBV5-6 and TRBJ1-1, with D unclear. The CDR3 loop is CASSLGPGTEAFF. In DNA, the CDR3 is TGTGCCAGCAGCTTAGGACCTGGAACTGAAGCTTTCTTT. Looking up the rest from reference TRBV5-6 and TRBJ1-1 gives the full variable domain: DAGVTQSPTHLIKTRGQQVTLRCSPKSGHDTVSWYQQALGQGPQFIFQYYEEEERQRGNFPDRFSGHQFPNYSSELNVNALLLGDSALYLCASSLGPGTEAFFGQGTRLTVV.